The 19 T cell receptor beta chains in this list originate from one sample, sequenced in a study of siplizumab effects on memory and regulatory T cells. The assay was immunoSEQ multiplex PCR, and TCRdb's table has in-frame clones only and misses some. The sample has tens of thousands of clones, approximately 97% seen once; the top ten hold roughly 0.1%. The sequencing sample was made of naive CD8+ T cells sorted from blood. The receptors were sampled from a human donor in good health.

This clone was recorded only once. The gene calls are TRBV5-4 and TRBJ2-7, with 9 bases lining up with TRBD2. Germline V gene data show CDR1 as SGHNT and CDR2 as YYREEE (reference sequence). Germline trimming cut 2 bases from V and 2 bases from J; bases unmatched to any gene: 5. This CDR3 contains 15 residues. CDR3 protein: CASSFRSSGTYEQYF. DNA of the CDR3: TGTGCCAGCAGCTTTAGGTCTAGCGGGACCTACGAGCAGTACTTC.

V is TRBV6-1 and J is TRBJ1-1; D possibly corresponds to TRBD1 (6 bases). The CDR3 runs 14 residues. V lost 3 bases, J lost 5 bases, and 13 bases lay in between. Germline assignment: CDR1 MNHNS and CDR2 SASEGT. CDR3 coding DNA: TGTGCCAGCAGTGATGTCAGGGGTGGTACTGAAGCTTTCTTT. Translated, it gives CASSDVRGGTEAFF.

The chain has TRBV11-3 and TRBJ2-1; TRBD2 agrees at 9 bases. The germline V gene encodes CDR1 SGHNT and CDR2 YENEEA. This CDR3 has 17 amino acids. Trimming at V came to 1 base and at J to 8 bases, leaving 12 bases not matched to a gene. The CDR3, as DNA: TGTGCCAGCAGCTTAGGGCCCCCGGCGGGGGGGTACCATGAGCAGTTCTTC. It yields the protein CASSLGPPAGGYHEQFF.

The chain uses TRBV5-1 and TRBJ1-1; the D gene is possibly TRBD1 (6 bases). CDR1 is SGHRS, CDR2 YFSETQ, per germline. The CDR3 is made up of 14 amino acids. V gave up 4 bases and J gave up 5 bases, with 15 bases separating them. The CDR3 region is CASSPWSGETEAFF. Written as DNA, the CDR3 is TGCGCCAGCAGCCCCTGGTCAGGGGAAACTGAAGCTTTCTTT.

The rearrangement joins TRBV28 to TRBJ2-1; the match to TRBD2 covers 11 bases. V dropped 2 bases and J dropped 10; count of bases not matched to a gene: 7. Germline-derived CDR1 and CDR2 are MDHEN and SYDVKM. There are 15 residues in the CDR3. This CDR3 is CASSLQPSGGPEQFF. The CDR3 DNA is TGTGCCAGCAGTTTACAACCTAGCGGGGGGCCCGAGCAGTTCTTC. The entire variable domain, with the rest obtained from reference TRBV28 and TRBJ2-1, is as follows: DVKVTQSSRYLVKRTGEKVFLECVQDMDHENMFWYRQDPGLGLRLIYFSYDVKMKEKGDIPEGYSVSREKKERFSLILESASTNQTSMYLCASSLQPSGGPEQFFGPGTRLTVL.

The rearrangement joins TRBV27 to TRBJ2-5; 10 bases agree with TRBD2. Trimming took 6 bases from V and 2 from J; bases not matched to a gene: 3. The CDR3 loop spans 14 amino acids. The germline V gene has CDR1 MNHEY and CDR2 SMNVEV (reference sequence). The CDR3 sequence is CASSPSGGQETQYF. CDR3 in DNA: TGTGCCAGCAGCCCTAGCGGGGGTCAAGAGACCCAGTACTTC.

The CDR3 here is CASSESGTSADTQYF. The CDR3 DNA reads TGTGCCAGCAGTGAAAGCGGGACTAGCGCGGATACGCAGTATTTT. The chain combines TRBV6-1 with TRBJ2-3; 10 bases agree with TRBD2. The germline V gene has CDR1 MNHNS and CDR2 SASEGT. V trimming: 2 bases; J trimming: 6 bases; junction bases outside the gene matches: 5. The length of the CDR3 is 15 residues.

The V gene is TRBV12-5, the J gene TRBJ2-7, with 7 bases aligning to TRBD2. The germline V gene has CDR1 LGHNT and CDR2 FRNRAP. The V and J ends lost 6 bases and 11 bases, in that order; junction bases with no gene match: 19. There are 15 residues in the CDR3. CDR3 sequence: CASGHTQAGSRLEYF. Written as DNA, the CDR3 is TGTGCTAGTGGCCACACGCAAGCGGGGTCCCGTTTGGAGTACTTC.

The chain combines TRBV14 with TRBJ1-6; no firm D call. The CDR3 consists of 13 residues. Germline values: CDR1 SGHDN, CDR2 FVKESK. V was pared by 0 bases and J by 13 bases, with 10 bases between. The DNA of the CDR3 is TGTGCCAGCAGCCAAGATCCCCGGAACCCCCTCCACTTT. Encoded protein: CASSQDPRNPLHF.

The CDR3 is CASSLSGTNYEQYF. The CDR3 region has the DNA TGTGCCAGCAGCCTATCAGGGACAAACTACGAGCAGTACTTC. V and J are TRBV5-6 and TRBJ2-7, with D perhaps matching TRBD1 (6 bases). The CDR3 length is 14 residues. V was cut by 4 bases and J by 3 bases, with 14 bases left in between. Per germline, CDR1 SGHDT and CDR2 YYEEEE.

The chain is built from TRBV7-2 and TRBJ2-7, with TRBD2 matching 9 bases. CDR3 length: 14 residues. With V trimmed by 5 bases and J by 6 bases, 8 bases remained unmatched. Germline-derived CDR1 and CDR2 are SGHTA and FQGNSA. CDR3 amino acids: CASSPRNSGGEQYF. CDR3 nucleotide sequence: TGTGCCAGCAGCCCCCGTAATAGCGGGGGCGAGCAGTACTTC.

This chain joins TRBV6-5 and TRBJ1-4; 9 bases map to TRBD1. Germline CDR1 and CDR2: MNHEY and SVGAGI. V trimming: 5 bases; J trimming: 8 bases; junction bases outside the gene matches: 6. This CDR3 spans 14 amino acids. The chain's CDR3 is CASSGQGTPEKLFF. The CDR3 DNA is TGTGCCAGCAGTGGACAGGGGACACCAGAAAAACTGTTTTTT.

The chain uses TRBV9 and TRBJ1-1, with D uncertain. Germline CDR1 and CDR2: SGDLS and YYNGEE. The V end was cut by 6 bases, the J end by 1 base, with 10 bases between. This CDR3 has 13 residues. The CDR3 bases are TGTGCCAGCACCTCCGTCGGGAACACTGAAGCTTTCTTT. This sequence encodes CASTSVGNTEAFF. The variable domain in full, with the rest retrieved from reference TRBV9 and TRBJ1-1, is DSGVTQTPKHLITATGQRVTLRCSPRSGDLSVYWYQQSLDQGLQFLIQYYNGEERAKGNILERFSAQQFPDLHSELNLSSLELGDSALYFCASTSVGNTEAFFGQGTRLTVV.

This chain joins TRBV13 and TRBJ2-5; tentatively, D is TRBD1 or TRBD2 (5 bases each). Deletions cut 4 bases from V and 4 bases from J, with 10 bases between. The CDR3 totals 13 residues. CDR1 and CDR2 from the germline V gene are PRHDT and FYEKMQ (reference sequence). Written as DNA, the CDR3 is TGTGCCAGCAGCTGGGGGAGTACAGAGACCCAGTACTTC. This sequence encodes CASSWGSTETQYF.

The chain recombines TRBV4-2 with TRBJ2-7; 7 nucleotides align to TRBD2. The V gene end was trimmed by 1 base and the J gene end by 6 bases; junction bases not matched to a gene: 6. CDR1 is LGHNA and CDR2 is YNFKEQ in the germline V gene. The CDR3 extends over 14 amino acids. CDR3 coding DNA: TGTGCCAGCAGCCAAGCAGAGCCGGGGGGCGAGCAGTACTTC. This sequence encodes CASSQAEPGGEQYF.

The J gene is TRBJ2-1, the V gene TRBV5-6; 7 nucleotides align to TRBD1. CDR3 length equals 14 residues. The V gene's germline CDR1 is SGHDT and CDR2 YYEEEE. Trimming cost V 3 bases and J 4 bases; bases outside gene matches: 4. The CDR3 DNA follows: TGTGCCAGCAGCTCGCAGGGGGATTACAATGAGCAGTTCTTC. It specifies CASSSQGDYNEQFF.

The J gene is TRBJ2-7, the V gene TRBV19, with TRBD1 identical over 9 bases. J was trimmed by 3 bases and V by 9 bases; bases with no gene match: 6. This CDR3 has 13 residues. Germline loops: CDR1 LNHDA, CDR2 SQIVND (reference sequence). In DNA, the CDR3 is TGTGCCAGCTCGACAGGGGGTAACTACGAGCAGTACTTC. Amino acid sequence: CASSTGGNYEQYF.

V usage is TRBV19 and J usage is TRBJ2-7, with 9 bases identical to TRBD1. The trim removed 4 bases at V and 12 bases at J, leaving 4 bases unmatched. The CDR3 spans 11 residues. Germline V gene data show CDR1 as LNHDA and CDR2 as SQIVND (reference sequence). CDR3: CASSTGTGLYF. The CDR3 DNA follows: TGTGCCAGTAGTACCGGGACAGGGCTGTACTTC.

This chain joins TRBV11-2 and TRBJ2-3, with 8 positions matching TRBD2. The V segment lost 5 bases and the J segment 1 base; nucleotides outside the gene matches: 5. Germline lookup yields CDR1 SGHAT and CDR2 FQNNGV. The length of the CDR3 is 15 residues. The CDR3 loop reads CASSRGGRGTDTQYF. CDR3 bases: TGTGCCAGCAGCCGGGGGGGTCGAGGCACAGATACGCAGTATTTT.